The T cell receptor (beta chain) described here comes from a study of Ad26.COV2.S vaccination and SARS-CoV-2 variants (dated by TCRdb to about 2021). Concerning the study at large: Vaccine-arm donors were drawn from COV1001, a multicentre, randomized, double-blind, placebo-controlled phase I-IIa trial of Ad26.COV2.S in healthy adults. Trial participants were randomized into five groups of five: low-dose or high-dose Ad26.COV2.S given once or twice, or placebo on both occasions. The specificity and breadth of SARS-CoV-2-reactive T cell receptors after Ad26.COV2.S vaccination were assessed by TCRbeta repertoire sequencing. Investigators remained blinded to trial group allocation during experiments and outcome assessment. Ad26.COV2.S was given intramuscularly at 5x10^10 or 1x10^11 viral particles, as a single shot or as two shots 56 days apart. A total of 32 samples were included in the TCR-sequenced set, comprising around 19 Ad26.COV2.S vaccine recipients, 5 placebo recipients and 8 SARS-CoV-2 convalescent individuals.

Overall study results and their limits: The study was not powered to compare responses between vaccine doses or regimens. Higher spike-specific TCR breadth was observed in Ad26.COV2.S recipients than in placebo recipients (P = 0.0014). Comparable non-spike TCR breadth was observed between vaccine and placebo recipients, consistent with only spike being contained in the vaccine. After vaccination, spike-specific CD8+ and CD4+ T cell responses were reported to show substantial breadth. According to the authors, total T cell responses may have been underestimated by the TCR breadth and depth analyses.

TCRbeta CDR3 regions were sequenced with the immunoSEQ Assay. After extraction, genomic DNA underwent amplification by bias-controlled multiplex PCR, followed by high-throughput sequencing. As for the authors' bioinformatics: To quantify the absolute abundance of every unique TCRbeta CDR3 region, sequences were collapsed and filtered. T cell fraction was estimated by normalization of TCRbeta template counts to usable DNA, with usable DNA being measured through amplification of reference genes present in all nucleated cells. Repertoire TCRs were annotated as SARS-CoV-2-specific by exact matching of V gene, CDR3 amino acid sequence and J gene to a known reactive TCR set. The reference SARS-CoV-2 TCR set was derived from MIRA and filtered for enrichment in COVID-19-positive ImmuneCODE repertoires, a step that removed public or cross-reactive TCRs. Using the MIRA antigens, annotated TCRs were further analysed by specific ORF or by position within an ORF. Breadth was defined as annotated unique rearrangements over total unique productive rearrangements; depth was the summed frequency of those rearrangements. TCR breadth was compared between groups using two-sided Wilcoxon rank-sum tests. TCRdb took over this immuneACCESS table, retaining in-frame rearrangements with V and J assigned. Such tables are incomplete; in checked studies, under half of the missing clones stem from an unresolved V gene, and the remainder is unexplained. V and J calls plus clone size are reproduced from that table; the DNA served to infer D and trimming. This sample comprises a few hundred thousand clones, 92% of them detected only once. The ten largest clones capture 1.5% to 2% of the sample.

About this clone itself: Its antigen has not been determined. No base-level quality is on record; no much larger clone is a single base apart.

The treatment or condition tag for this specimen amounts to: 15 to 20 received Ad26.COV2.S at low or high dose, single or two shots; about five received placebo; per-sample allocation not given. For vaccine and placebo recipients, repertoires were sequenced using samples collected on day 63 after the first injection. In Cohort 1b, about 27 adults aged 18-55 years were enrolled at a single site in Boston, USA, between 29 July and 7 August 2020. As a vaccine, Ad26.COV2.S was a replication-incompetent adenovirus type 26 vector that expressed a prefusion-stabilized SARS-CoV-2 spike protein derived from the original Wuhan strain. From cysteine to phenylalanine, the CDR3 is 16 amino acids long. The only DNA kept is the CDR3, 48 bases in frame from the first base. The germline V gene provides CDR1 SGHTA and CDR2 FQGNSA. V lost 2 bases and J lost 10 bases, and the count of bases not matched to a germline gene is 12.

The rearrangement joined TRBV7-2 to TRBJ2-1; 9 nucleotides in the junction match TRBD2. The sequence derives from a person between 18 and 60 years old who received the Ad26.COV2.S COVID-19 vaccine or a placebo. Sample: peripheral blood, taken in a trial of Ad26.COV2.S vaccine versus placebo. The CDR3 region: CASSLYRGGEICEQFF. The sequenced DNA is TGTGCCAGCAGCTTATATCGCGGGGGGGAAATCTGCGAGCAGTTCTTC.